This TCR beta chain was retrieved from a study of blood T cell repertoires in COVID-19. Study information: Researchers got acute and convalescent COVID-19 samples from the United States, Italy and Spain. In each case, the material was cDNA or gDNA derived from T cells, B-cell-depleted T cells, or PBMCs.

This clone occurred once. In the authors' methods: Estimation of nucleated cell counts relied on the amplification of reference gene primers. The data were produced by immunoSEQ multiplex PCR, yet TCRdb's version contains in-frame clones alone and is incomplete. D and trimming were read from the DNA, whereas the V and J calls and clone size are those reported in that table. The sample records 250,000 to 350,000 clones, roughly 90% being singletons. Germline V gene lookup returns CDR1 MDHEN and CDR2 SYDVKM. Trimming stripped 5 bases from V and 0 bases from J, with 14 bases between. There are 16 residues in the CDR3.

The sequence was obtained from a woman in her thirties or forties who had recovered from COVID-19. The sequenced sample consisted of peripheral blood. This rearrangement joins TRBV28 to TRBJ2-1; D might be TRBD2 (5 bases). The CDR3 sequence is CASSPSLISSYNEQFF. The CDR3 nucleotides read TGTGCCAGCAGTCCTAGCTTAATCAGCTCCTACAATGAGCAGTTCTTC.